The entry that follows covers one T cell receptor (beta chain) sequence. The target antigen is unknown. TCRdb re-called the 5' RACE reads; one entry per CDR3 protein, DNA not given. This repertoire includes around 260,000 distinct CDR3 sequences. This sample is drawn from a study of T cells expressing NK-cell markers. Study overall: Eight donors were sequenced, of whom seven were HCMV-seropositive, while the remaining one was HCMV-seronegative.

Germline CDR1 reads DFQATT; CDR2 reads SNEGSKA (reference sequence). The CDR3 runs 14 residues. Overall study results and limits: These clonotypes additionally ranked first within the CD3+CD56-NKG2C+ fraction of a handful of donors. No clear determination of HCMV specificity was made for expanded NKG2C+ T cell clones. Roughly 6 donors had dominant NKG2C+ clonotypes that comprised about 1.0-7.0% of their CD8+ T cells.

V usage is TRBV20-1 and J usage is TRBJ1-5. Sequenced material: blood T cells: a sorted CD56 or NKG2C T cell subset, CD4+ or CD8+ T cells, or bulk PBMC T cells (not recorded which). The sequence derives from a woman aged 18 to 75 in good health. The CDR3 reads CSASQEYSNQPQHF.